Only a few counts were recorded for the clone carrying this T cell receptor beta chain. Antigen unknown. This specimen comes from a study of T-cell memory formation after mild COVID-19. The overall study: TCR clusters mostly belonged to single donors.

TCRdb fed the 5' RACE reads into MiXCR, producing one record per CDR3 protein. The sample lists some 300,000 distinct CDR3 sequences; less than 25% were seen once. This CDR3 has 11 residues. With 5 bases removed from V and 4 bases from J, the gap between germline ends came to 0 bases. The germline V gene has CDR1 MDHEN and CDR2 SYDVKM. Broader study findings: The pre-infection memory compartment contained some responding clones, suggesting cross-reactive memory joined. CD4+ contracting clones lay mainly in CM and EM, CD8+ ones in EMRA. The authors left the SARS-CoV-2 specificity of second-wave clones peaking on day 37 unconfirmed.

The receptor's source is a man aged 18 to 35 who had mild COVID-19 (a few samples of this study predate the infection). Cell type and time point are not known. This chain uses TRBV28 with TRBJ2-6; D remains ambiguous. The sample consisted of PBMCs or a T cell subset sorted from them (not recorded which). This chain's CDR3 is CASSGANVLTF. The CDR3 DNA reads as TGTGCCAGCAGTGGGGCCAACGTCCTGACTTTC.